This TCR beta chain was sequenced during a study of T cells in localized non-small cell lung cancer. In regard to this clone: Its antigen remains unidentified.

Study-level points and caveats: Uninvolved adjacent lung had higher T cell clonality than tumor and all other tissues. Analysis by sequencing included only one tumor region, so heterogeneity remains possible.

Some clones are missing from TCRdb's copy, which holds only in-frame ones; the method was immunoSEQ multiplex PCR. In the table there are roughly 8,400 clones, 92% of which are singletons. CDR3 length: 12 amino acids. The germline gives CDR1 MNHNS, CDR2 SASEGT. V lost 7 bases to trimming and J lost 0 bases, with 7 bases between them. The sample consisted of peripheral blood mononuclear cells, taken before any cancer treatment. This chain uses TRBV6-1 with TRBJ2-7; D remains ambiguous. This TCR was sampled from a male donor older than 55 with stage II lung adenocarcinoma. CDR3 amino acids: CASKLSSYEQYF. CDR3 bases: TGTGCCAGCAAACTGAGCTCCTACGAGCAGTACTTC.